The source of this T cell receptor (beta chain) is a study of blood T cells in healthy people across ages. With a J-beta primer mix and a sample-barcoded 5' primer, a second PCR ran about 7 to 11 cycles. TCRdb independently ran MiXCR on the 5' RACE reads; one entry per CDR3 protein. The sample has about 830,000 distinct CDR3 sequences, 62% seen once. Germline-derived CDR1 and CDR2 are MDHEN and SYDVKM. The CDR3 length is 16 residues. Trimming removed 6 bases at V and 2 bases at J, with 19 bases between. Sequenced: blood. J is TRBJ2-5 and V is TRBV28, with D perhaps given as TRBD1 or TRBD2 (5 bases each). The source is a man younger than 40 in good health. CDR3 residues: CASRPRWGIGQETQYF. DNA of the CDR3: TGTGCCAGCAGACCCCGGTGGGGGATCGGGCAAGAGACCCAGTACTTC. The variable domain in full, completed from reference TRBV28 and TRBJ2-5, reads DVKVTQSSRYLVKRTGEKVFLECVQDMDHENMFWYRQDPGLGLRLIYFSYDVKMKEKGDIPEGYSVSREKKERFSLILESASTNQTSMYLCASRPRWGIGQETQYFGPGTRLLVL.